These T cell receptor beta chains were read from a single sample in a study of vaccination and CD4 T cells after COVID-19. These receptors have no identified antigens. MiXCR, applied by TCRdb to the PCR reads, yields one record per CDR3 protein. This sample has roughly 14,000 distinct CDR3 sequences, with roughly half found just once. The sample consisted of cultured CD4+ T cells from blood, taken after SARS-CoV-2 vaccination. These receptors were taken from a human donor with COVID-19. Each CDR3 is given without its conserved first and last residue. Not every row has a clone size; where given, it reads once, few, many or a size class.

size,V,length,CDR3
few,TRBV20-1,11,SARDPGYQPQH
-,TRBV2,11,ASRNRDRTEAF
few,TRBV20-1,10,SARTVSYEQY
-,TRBV27,14,ASSPKTSGGQGELF
-,TRBV4-2,13,ASSQSDRGNQPQH
few,TRBV2,14,ASSDSTTGPNQPQH
-,TRBV11-3,10,ASSFQGTEAF
-,TRBV10-3,12,AIRGGGNTGELF
-,TRBV12-3/TRBV12-4,11,ASRDQRNTEAF
-,TRBV2,13,ASSEPGQGVETQY
-,TRBV6-4,11,ASSESWGYEQY
few,TRBV7-2,13,ASSYRAGTNYGYT
few,TRBV11-2,11,ASSRDSNQPQH
few,TRBV20-1,15,SASPPGLAGGLGTQY
few,TRBV11-3,13,ASSKGASSSYEQY
-,TRBV20-1,13,SARGEPRSSYEQY
-,TRBV12-3/TRBV12-4,12,ASTQEGAAYEQY
few,TRBV7-8,13,ASSHRAANTGELF
-,TRBV4-1,13,ASSQGPNSNQPQH
-,TRBV7-2,12,ASSIGTGSYEQY
few,TRBV28,12,ASLVGGTTYGYT
-,TRBV30,12,AWSAKGATQPQH
-,TRBV7-2,14,ASSFYSGLGKETQY
-,TRBV5-8,10,ASRRTGHVLT
-,TRBV21-1,13,ASPNPAGCTDTQY
once,TRBV4-1,17,ASSQVFGLTDAPLDEQY
once,TRBV15,12,ASAAGRNTGELF
-,TRBV11-3,11,ASSYILNTEAF
-,TRBV20-1,14,SARAGPGPGLGEQY
-,TRBV7-2,13,ASSLEASGTGELF
few,TRBV6-1,11,ASITQGNDGYT
few,TRBV20-1,11,SARGRTGLGYT
-,TRBV10-2,11,ASSESNRLSYT
-,TRBV12-3/TRBV12-4,12,ASSLARVNTEAF
-,TRBV12-3/TRBV12-4,12,ASSFGTGHQPQH